A single sample gave rise to the 3 T cell receptor beta chains below, sequenced in a study of T cell responses to AZD1222 COVID-19 vaccine. The assay was immunoSEQ multiplex PCR, and TCRdb's table has in-frame clones only and misses some. The sample contains tens of thousands of clones, around 90% of which appear only once. The specimen was peripheral blood, collected 28 days after the second AZD1222 dose. The receptors originated from an adult who received the AZD1222 COVID-19 vaccine.

CDR3 sequence (DNA): TGCGCCAGCAGCTTTGAAGGGAATCAGCCCCAGCATTTT. Translated, it gives CASSFEGNQPQHF. This chain connects TRBV5-1 to TRBJ1-5; D call uncertain. Germline CDR1 is SGHRS and CDR2 is YFSETQ. The V and J ends lost 2 bases and 4 bases respectively, with 7 bases between them. The CDR3 consists of 13 residues.

The J gene is TRBJ1-5, the V gene TRBV19; no clear D gene. Germline values: CDR1 LNHDA, CDR2 SQIVND (reference sequence). The germline V and J ends were trimmed by 7 bases and 0 bases, with 19 bases remaining between them. The CDR3 runs to 17 residues. CDR3 in amino acids: CASTPFAGDYSNQPQHF. The CDR3 nucleotides read TGTGCCAGTACCCCTTTCGCAGGCGACTATAGCAATCAGCCCCAGCATTTT.

V usage is TRBV12-5 and J usage is TRBJ2-5, with 9 positions matching TRBD2. With V trimmed by 0 bases and J by 2 bases, 10 bases remained unmatched. From germline, CDR1 is LGHNT and CDR2 FRNRAP. This CDR3 has 18 residues. CDR3 loop: CASGLVRGGDGIQETQYF. DNA for the CDR3: TGTGCTAGTGGTTTGGTGCGGGGGGGCGACGGAATACAAGAGACCCAGTACTTC.